The 10 T cell receptor beta chains given below trace back to one sample, sequenced in a study of blood T cell repertoires in COVID-19. The repertoire was sequenced with immunoSEQ multiplex PCR; TCRdb's copy has only in-frame clones and lacks some. The sample carries approximately 110,000 clones, 85% to 90% recorded once. Sequencing was performed on peripheral blood. These receptor sequences come from a woman of 80 years or more with acute or convalescent COVID-19.

This chain links TRBV7-3 with TRBJ1-6; TRBD1 agrees at 7 bases. The ends lost 5 bases at V and 7 bases at J; junction bases unmatched: 8. This CDR3 contains 15 residues. The V gene's germline CDR1 is SGHTA and CDR2 FQGTGA. CDR3 sequence: CASSVSGTENSPLHF. Here the CDR3 DNA reads TGTGCCAGCAGCGTATCCGGGACAGAGAATTCACCCCTCCACTTT.

The V call is TRBV5-1, the J call TRBJ1-4; 7 bases agree with TRBD1. V gave up 4 bases and J gave up 7 bases; unmatched junction bases: 10. CDR1 SGHRS and CDR2 YFSETQ come from the germline V gene. This CDR3 comprises 15 residues. CDR3 in DNA: TGCGCCAGCAGCCGCAGGGGGATCGGAGGTGAAAAACTGTTTTTT. This encodes CASSRRGIGGEKLFF.

The chain joins TRBV6-5 to TRBJ2-2; D might be TRBD1 (6 bases). The germline V gene has CDR1 MNHEY and CDR2 SVGAGI. V lost 10 bases and J 5 bases, leaving 17 bases between the germline ends. There are 14 residues in the CDR3. For the CDR3, the DNA is TGTGCCACCCTACAGGGTCTTTGGACCGGGGAGCTGTTTTTT. Translation gives CATLQGLWTGELFF.

V is TRBV28 and J is TRBJ1-4, with D tentatively TRBD1 (5 bases). The germline CDR1 and CDR2 sequences are MDHEN and SYDVKM. The V end was cut by 2 bases, the J end by 8 bases, with 18 bases between. This CDR3 region has 16 residues. The CDR3 spells CASSLSYGQIREKLFF. The DNA of the CDR3 is TGTGCCAGCAGTTTAAGCTACGGACAAATAAGGGAAAAACTGTTTTTT.

V is TRBV2 and J is TRBJ1-1, with 7 bases identical to TRBD1. V lost 10 bases, J lost 0 bases, and 2 bases stayed unmatched. This CDR3 region has 12 residues. Germline V gene sequence: CDR1 SNHLY, CDR2 FYNNEI. Written as DNA, the CDR3 is TGTGCCAAAGGGACAGTGAACACTGAAGCTTTCTTT. This sequence encodes CAKGTVNTEAFF. Full variable domain (remainder filled in from reference TRBV2 and TRBJ1-1): EPEVTQTPSHQVTQMGQEVILRCVPISNHLYFYWYRQILGQKVEFLVSFYNNEISEKSEIFDDQFSVERPDGSNFTLKIRSTKLEDSAMYFCAKGTVNTEAFFGQGTRLTVV.

The chain has TRBV29-1 and TRBJ2-7, with D maybe TRBD1 (6 bases). This CDR3 contains 11 residues. Between the trimmed V and J ends, which lost 7 bases and 4 bases, there was a span of 11 bases. Germline-derived CDR1 and CDR2 are SQVTM and ANQGSEA. CDR3: CSGSQGYEQYF. For the CDR3, the DNA is TGCAGCGGATCACAGGGATACGAGCAGTACTTC.

The chain joins TRBV9 to TRBJ2-7, with 7 bases identical to TRBD1. The length of the CDR3 is 14 residues. V lost 0 bases and J lost 3; bases outside the gene matches: 3. Germline lookup yields CDR1 SGDLS and CDR2 YYNGEE. The CDR3 sequence is CASSVGPGGYEQYF. CDR3 nucleotide sequence: TGTGCCAGCAGCGTAGGTCCAGGGGGCTACGAGCAGTACTTC.

This chain connects TRBV6-6 to TRBJ2-2; 16 bases are shared with TRBD2. The germline V gene encodes CDR1 MNHNY and CDR2 SVGAGI (reference sequence). This CDR3 contains 20 residues. Trimming took 6 bases from V and 1 from J; bases not matched to a gene: 11. CDR3 loop: CASSLLQGLAGGQNTGELFF. The CDR3 nucleotides read TGTGCCAGCAGCCTACTTCAGGGACTAGCGGGGGGGCAGAACACCGGGGAGCTGTTTTTT.

This chain joins TRBV5-1 and TRBJ2-1, with 7 bases matching TRBD2. Trimming at V came to 3 bases and at J to 2 bases, leaving 5 bases not matched to a gene. CDR3 size: 15 residues. Germline CDR1 and CDR2: SGHRS and YFSETQ. The CDR3 nucleotides are TGCGCCAGCAGCTCCACCGGGGGGACCTACAATGAGCAGTTCTTC. This gives the protein CASSSTGGTYNEQFF. The variable domain in full, completed from reference TRBV5-1 and TRBJ2-1, reads KAGVTQTPRYLIKTRGQQVTLSCSPISGHRSVSWYQQTPGQGLQFLFEYFSETQRNKGNFPGRFSGRQFSNSRSEMNVSTLELGDSALYLCASSSTGGTYNEQFFGPGTRLTVL.

The J gene is TRBJ2-5, the V gene TRBV18; no firm D call. V was pared by 3 bases and J by 4 bases, with 12 bases between. Germline V CDR1 and CDR2: KGHSH, LQKENI. The CDR3 has 14 amino acids. This CDR3 is CASSPFGRGETQYF. The CDR3, as DNA: TGTGCCAGCTCACCGTTCGGCAGAGGAGAGACCCAGTACTTC.